This T cell receptor (beta chain) was captured by sequencing in a study of cytomegalovirus exposure and HLA in healthy donors. For the study at large: Early on, a data release was issued that held some 85 million unique TCRs from HLA-typed donors.

PCR was performed using 60 Vbeta and 13 Jbeta primers. Data came from immunoSEQ multiplex PCR; TCRdb stores just in-frame clones and leaves some out. The sample yields 200,000 to 250,000 clones, approximately 90% seen once. Regarding the study as a whole: The authors judged a highly shared variant cluster likely a sequencing artifact.

The CDR3 loop spans 15 amino acids. J lost 7 bases, V lost 1 base, and 8 bases had no gene match. CDR1 and CDR2 from the germline V gene are MGHRA and YSYEKL. To note about this clone: The antigen remains undetermined.

The sample consisted of PBMCs. The sequence was collected from a woman aged 18-30 years in good health and CMV-seronegative. V and J are TRBV4-1 and TRBJ1-2, with 8 bases that match TRBD1. The CDR3 is CASSQVVRGLGGYTF. CDR3 sequence (DNA): TGCGCCAGCAGCCAAGTGGTCAGGGGGCTTGGTGGCTACACCTTC.